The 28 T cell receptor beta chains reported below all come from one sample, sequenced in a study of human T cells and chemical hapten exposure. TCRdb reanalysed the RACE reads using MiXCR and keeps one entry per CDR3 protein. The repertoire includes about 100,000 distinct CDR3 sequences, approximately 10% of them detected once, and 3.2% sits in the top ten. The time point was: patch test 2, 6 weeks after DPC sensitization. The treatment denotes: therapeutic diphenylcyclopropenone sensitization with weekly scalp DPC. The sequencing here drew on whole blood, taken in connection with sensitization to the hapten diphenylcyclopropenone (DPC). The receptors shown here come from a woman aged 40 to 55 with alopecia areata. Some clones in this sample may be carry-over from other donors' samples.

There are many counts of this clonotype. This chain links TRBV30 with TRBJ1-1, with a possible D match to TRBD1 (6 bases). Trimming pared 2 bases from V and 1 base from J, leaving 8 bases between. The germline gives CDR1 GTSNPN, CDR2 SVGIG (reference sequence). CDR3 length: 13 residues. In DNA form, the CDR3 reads TGTGCCTGGAGTCCCAGGGGGAACACTGAAGCTTTCTTT. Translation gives CAWSPRGNTEAFF.

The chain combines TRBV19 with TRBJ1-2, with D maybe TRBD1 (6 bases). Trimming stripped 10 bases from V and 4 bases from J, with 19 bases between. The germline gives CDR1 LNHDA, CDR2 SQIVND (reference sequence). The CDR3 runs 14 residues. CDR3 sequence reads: CATAPTGWVYGYTF. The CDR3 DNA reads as TGTGCCACTGCCCCCACAGGGTGGGTCTATGGCTACACCTTC.

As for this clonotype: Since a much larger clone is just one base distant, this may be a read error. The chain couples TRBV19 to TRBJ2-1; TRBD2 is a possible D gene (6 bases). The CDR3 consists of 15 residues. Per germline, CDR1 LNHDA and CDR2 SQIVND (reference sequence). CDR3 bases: TGTGCCAGTAGTGGCAACCAGCGGGCCAACAATGAGCACTTCTTC. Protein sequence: CASSGNQRANNEHFF.

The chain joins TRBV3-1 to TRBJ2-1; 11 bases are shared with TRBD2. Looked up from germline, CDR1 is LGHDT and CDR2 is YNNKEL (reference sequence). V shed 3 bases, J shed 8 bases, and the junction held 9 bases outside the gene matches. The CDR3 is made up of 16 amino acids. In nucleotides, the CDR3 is TGTGCCAGCAGCCAGTTTAGCGGGGGGGCGCAGGATGAGCAGTTCTTC. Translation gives CASSQFSGGAQDEQFF.

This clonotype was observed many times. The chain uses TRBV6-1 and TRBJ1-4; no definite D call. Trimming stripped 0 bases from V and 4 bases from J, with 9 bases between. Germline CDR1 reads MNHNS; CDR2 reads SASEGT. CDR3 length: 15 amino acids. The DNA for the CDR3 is TGTGCCAGCAGTGAAGCGCGCGGAGTTAATGAAAAACTGTTTTTT. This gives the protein CASSEARGVNEKLFF.

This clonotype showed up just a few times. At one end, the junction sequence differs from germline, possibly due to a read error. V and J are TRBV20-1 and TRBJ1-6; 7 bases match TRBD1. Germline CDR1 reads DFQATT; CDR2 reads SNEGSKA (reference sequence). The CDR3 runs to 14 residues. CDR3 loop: CSVRDTGVNSPLHF. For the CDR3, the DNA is TGCAGTGTTAGAGACACAGGGGTTAATTCACCCCTCCACTTT.

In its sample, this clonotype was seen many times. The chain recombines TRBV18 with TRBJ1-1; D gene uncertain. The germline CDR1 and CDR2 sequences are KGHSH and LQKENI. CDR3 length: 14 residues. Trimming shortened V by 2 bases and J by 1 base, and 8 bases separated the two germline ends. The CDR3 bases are TGTGCCAGCTCACCAAGGAGTACGAACACTGAAGCTTTCTTT. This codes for CASSPRSTNTEAFF.

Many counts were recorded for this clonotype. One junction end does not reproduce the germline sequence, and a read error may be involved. The CDR3 here is CTSSGGGTQYF. CDR3 DNA sequence: TGCACCAGCAGTGGGGGGGGTACGCAGTATTTT. The V call is TRBV10-1, the J call TRBJ2-3; 7 bases match TRBD2. The germline V gene encodes CDR1 WNHNN and CDR2 SYGVQD (reference sequence). This CDR3 comprises 11 residues.

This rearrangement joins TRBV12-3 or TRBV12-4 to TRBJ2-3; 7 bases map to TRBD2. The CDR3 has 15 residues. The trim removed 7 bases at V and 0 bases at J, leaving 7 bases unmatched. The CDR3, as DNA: TGTGCCAGCACCCCATGGACTAGTAGCACAGATACGCAGTATTTT. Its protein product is CASTPWTSSTDTQYF.

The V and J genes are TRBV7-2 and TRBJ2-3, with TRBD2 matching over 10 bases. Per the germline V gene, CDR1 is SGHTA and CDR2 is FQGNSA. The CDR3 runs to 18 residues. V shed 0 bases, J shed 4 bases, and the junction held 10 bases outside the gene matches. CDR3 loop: CASSLARSSGGTSDTQYF. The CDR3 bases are TGTGCCAGCAGCTTAGCCCGGTCTAGCGGGGGCACCTCAGATACGCAGTATTTT.

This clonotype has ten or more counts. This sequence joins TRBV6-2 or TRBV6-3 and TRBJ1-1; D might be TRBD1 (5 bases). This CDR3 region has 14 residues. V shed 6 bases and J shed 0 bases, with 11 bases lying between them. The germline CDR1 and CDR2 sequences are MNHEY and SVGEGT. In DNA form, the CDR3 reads TGTGCCAGCAGCCTTGGACAAATGAACACTGAAGCTTTCTTT. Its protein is CASSLGQMNTEAFF.

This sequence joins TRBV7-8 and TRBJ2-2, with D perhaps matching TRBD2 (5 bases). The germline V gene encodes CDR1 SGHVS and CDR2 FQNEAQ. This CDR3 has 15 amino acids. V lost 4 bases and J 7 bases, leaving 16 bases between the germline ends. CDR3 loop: CASSSLGLAGGELFF. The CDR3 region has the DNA TGTGCCAGCAGCTCGCTGGGCCTAGCCGGCGGGGAGCTGTTTTTT.

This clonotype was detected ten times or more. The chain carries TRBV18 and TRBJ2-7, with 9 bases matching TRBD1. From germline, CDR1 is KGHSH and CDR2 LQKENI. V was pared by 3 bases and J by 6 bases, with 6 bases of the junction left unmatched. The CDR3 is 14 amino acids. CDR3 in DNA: TGTGCCAGCTCACCGACGGGACAGGGCCGCGAGCAGTACTTC. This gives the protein CASSPTGQGREQYF. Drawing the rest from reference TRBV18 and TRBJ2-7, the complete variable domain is NAGVMQNPRHLVRRRGQEARLRCSPMKGHSHVYWYRQLPEEGLKFMVYLQKENIIDESGMPKERFSAEFPKEGPSILRIQQVVRGDSAAYFCASSPTGQGREQYFGPGTRLTVT.

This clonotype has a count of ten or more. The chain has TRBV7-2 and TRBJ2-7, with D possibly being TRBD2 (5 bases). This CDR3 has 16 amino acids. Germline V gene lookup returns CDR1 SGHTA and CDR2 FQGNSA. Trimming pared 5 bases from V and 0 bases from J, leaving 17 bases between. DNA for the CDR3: TGTGCCAGCAGCCCGAGTCGAAGCGGCGCCTCCTACGAGCAGTACTTC. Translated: CASSPSRSGASYEQYF.

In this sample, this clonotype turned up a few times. CDR3 DNA sequence: TGTGCCAGCTCACCCTACCAGGGGGGTAGCACAGATACGCAGTATTTT. As protein: CASSPYQGGSTDTQYF. The V gene is TRBV18, the J gene TRBJ2-3, with D tentatively TRBD1 (7 bases). CDR1 and CDR2 from the germline V gene are KGHSH and LQKENI. With 3 bases removed from V and 0 bases from J, the gap between germline ends came to 13 bases. The CDR3 runs to 16 residues.

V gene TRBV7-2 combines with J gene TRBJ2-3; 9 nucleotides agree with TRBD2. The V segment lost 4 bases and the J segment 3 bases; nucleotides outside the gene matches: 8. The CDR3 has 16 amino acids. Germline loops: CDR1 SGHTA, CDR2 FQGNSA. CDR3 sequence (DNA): TGTGCCAGCAGCTCCCTAGCGGGGAGAGGGACAGATACGCAGTATTTT. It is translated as CASSSLAGRGTDTQYF.

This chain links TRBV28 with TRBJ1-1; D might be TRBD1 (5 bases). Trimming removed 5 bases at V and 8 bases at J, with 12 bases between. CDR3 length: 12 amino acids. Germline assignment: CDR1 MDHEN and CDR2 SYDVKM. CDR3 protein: CASSKSRGEAFF. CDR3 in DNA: TGTGCCAGCAGTAAATCAAGGGGAGAAGCTTTCTTT.

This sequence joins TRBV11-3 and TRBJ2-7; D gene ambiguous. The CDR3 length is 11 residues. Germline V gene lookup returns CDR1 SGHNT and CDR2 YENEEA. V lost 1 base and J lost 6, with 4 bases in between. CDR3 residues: CASSLGIEQYF. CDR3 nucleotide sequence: TGTGCCAGCAGCTTAGGGATCGAGCAGTACTTC.

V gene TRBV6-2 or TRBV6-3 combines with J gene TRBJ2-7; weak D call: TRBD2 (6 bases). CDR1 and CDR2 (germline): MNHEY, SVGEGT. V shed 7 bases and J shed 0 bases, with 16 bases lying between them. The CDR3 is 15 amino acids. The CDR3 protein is CASNSARRGSYEQYF. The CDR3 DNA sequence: TGTGCCAGCAATTCTGCCCGGAGGGGCTCCTACGAGCAGTACTTC.

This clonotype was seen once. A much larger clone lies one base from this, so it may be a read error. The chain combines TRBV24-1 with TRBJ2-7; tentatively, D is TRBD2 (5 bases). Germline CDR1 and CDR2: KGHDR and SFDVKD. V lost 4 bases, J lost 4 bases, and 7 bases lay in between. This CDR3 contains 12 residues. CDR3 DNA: TGTGCCACCAGTGACCGAGGGTACGAGCAGTACTTC. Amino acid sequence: CATSDRGYEQYF.

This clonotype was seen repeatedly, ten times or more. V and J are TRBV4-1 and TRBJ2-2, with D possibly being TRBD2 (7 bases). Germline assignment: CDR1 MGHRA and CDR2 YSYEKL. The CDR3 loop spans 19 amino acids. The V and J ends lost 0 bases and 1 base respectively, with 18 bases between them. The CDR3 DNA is TGCGCCAGCAGCCAAGATAAGGGGGAACTAGCGAAGAACACCGGGGAGCTGTTTTTT. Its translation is CASSQDKGELAKNTGELFF.

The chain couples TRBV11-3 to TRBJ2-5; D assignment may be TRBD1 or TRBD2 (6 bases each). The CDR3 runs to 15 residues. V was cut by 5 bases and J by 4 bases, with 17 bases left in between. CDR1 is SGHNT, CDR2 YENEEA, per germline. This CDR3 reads CASSPLGGGGETQYF. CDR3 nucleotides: TGTGCCAGCAGCCCCCTCGGCGGAGGGGGAGAGACCCAGTACTTC.

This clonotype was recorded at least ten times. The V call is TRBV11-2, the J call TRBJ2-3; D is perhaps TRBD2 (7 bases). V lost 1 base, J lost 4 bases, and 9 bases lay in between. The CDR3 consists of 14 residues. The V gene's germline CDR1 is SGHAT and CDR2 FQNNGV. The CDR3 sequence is CASSLVRGPDTQYF. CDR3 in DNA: TGTGCCAGCAGCTTAGTGCGGGGGCCAGATACGCAGTATTTT.

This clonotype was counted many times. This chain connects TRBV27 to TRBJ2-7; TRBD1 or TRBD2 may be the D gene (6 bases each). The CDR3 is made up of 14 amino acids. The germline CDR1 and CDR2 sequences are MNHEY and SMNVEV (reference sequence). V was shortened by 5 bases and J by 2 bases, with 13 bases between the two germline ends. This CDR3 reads CASSRPGATYEQYF. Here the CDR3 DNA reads TGTGCCAGCAGTCGTCCGGGGGCTACCTACGAGCAGTACTTC.

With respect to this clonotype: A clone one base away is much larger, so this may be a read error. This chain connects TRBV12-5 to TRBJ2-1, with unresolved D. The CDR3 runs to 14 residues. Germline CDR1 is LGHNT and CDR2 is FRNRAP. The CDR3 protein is CSSGTRASYNEQFF. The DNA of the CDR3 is TGTTCTAGTGGCACCCGGGCCTCCTACAATGAGCAGTTCTTC.

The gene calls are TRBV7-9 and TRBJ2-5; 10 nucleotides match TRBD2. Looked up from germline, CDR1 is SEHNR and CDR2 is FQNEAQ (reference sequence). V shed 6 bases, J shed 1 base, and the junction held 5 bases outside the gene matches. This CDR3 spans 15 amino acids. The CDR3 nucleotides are TGTGCCAGCAGTCTAGCGGGAGCCTTCCAAGAGACCCAGTACTTC. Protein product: CASSLAGAFQETQYF.

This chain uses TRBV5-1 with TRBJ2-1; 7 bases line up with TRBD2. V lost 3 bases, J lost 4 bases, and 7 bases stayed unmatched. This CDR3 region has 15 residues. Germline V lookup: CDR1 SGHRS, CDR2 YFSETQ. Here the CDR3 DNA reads TGCGCCAGCAGCTCGGGGACTACGAGATACAATGAGCAGTTCTTC. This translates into CASSSGTTRYNEQFF.

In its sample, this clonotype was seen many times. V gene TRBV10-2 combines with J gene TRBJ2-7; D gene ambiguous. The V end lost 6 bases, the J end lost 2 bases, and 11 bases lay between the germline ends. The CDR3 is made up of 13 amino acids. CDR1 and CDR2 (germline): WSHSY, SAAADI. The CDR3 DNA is TGCGCCAGCAGCCCGGGTTCCACCTACGAGCAGTACTTC. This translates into CASSPGSTYEQYF.